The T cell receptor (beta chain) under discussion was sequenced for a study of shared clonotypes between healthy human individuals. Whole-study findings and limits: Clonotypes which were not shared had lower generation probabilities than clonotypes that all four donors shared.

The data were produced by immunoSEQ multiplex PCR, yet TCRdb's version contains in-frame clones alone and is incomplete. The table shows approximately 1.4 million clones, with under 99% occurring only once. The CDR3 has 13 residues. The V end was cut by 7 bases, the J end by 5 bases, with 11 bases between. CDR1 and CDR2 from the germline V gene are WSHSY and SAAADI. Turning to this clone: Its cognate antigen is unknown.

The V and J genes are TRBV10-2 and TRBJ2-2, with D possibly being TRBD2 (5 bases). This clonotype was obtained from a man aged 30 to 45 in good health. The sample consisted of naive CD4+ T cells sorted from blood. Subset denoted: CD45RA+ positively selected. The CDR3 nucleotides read TGCGCCAGCAATCTGGGCGGGACCGGGGAGCTGTTTTTT. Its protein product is CASNLGGTGELFF.